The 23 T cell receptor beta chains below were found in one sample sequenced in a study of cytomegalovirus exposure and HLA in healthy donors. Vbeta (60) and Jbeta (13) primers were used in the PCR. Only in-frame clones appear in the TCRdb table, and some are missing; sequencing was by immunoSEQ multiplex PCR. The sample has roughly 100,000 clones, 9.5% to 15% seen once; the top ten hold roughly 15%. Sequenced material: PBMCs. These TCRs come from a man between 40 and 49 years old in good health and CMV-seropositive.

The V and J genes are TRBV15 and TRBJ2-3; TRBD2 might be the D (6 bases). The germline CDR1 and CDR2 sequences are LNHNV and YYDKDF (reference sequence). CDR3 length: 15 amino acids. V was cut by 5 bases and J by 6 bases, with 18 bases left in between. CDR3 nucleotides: TGTGCCACCAGCGAGGGACTCCCTCACCTGGATACGCAGTATTTT. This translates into CATSEGLPHLDTQYF.

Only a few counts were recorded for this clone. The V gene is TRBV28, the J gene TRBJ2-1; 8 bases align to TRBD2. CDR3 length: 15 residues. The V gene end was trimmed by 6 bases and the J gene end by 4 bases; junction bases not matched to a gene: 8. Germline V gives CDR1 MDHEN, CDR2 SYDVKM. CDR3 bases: TGTGCCAGCAGGATTAGCGGGGTTGAATACAATGAGCAGTTCTTC. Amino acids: CASRISGVEYNEQFF.

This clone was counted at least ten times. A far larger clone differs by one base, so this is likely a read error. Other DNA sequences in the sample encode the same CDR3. The CDR3 is CSVGNLWPPGANVLTF. As DNA, the CDR3 is TGCAGCGTTGGTAATTTGTGGCCACCTGGGGCAAACGTCCTGACTTTC. The chain uses TRBV29-1 and TRBJ2-6; the D gene is possibly TRBD1 (5 bases). Germline-derived CDR1 and CDR2 are SQVTM and ANQGSEA. There are 16 residues in the CDR3.

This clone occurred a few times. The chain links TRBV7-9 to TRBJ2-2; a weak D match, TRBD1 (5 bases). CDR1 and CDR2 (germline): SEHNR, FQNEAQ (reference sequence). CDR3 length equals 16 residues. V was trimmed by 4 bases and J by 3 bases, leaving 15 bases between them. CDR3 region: CASSSFQGWDTGELFF. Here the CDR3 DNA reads TGTGCCAGCAGCTCCTTTCAGGGCTGGGACACCGGGGAGCTGTTTTTT.

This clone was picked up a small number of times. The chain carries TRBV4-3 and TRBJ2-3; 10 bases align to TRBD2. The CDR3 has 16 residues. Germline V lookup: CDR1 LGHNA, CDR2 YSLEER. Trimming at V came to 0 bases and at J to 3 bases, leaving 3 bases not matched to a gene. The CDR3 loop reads CASSQEASGSTDTQYF. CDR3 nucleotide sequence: TGCGCCAGCAGCCAAGAGGCTAGCGGGAGTACAGATACGCAGTATTTT.

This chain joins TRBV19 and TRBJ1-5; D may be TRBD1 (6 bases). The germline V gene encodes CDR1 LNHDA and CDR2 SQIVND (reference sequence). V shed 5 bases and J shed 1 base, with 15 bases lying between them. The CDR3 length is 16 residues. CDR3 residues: CASSQEDSPSNQPQHF. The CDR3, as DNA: TGTGCCAGTAGTCAAGAGGACAGTCCGAGCAATCAGCCCCAGCATTTT.

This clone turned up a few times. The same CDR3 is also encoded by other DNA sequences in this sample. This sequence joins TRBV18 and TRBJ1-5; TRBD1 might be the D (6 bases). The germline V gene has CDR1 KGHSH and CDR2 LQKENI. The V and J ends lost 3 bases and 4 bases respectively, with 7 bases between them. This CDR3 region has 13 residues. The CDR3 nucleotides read TGTGCCAGCTCACCCCAGGGGAATCAGCCCCAGCATTTT. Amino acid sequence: CASSPQGNQPQHF.

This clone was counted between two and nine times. CDR3: CASSLRKTNYGYTF. CDR3 DNA sequence: TGTGCCAGCAGCCTCAGAAAAACTAACTATGGCTACACCTTC. The rearrangement uses TRBV5-6 and TRBJ1-2, with unresolved D. V dropped 4 bases and J dropped 0 bases, with 10 bases sitting between them. The CDR3 extends over 14 amino acids. Germline CDR1 reads SGHDT; CDR2 reads YYEEEE.

CDR3 in amino acids: CASSGDRGLGPQHF. In DNA, the CDR3 is TGTGCCAGCAGTGGCGACAGGGGGCTAGGGCCCCAGCATTTT. V and J are TRBV25-1 and TRBJ1-5; 10 bases are a match to TRBD1. The CDR3 loop spans 14 amino acids. Germline trimming cut 4 bases from V and 9 bases from J; bases unmatched to any gene: 6. Germline CDR1 is MGHDK and CDR2 is SYGVNS. Variable domain in full (rest from reference TRBV25-1 and TRBJ1-5): EADIYQTPRYLVIGTGKKITLECSQTMGHDKMYWYQQDPGMELHLIHYSYGVNSTEKGDLSSESTVSRIRTEHFPLTLESARPSHTSQYLCASSGDRGLGPQHFGDGTRLSIL.

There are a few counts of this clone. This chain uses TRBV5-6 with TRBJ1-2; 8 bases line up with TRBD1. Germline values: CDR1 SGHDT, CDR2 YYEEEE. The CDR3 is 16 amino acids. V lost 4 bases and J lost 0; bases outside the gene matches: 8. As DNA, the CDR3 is TGTGCCAGCAGCCCCCGAGGACAGGGAGCTAACTATGGCTACACCTTC. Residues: CASSPRGQGANYGYTF. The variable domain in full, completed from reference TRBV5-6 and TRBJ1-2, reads DAGVTQSPTHLIKTRGQQVTLRCSPKSGHDTVSWYQQALGQGPQFIFQYYEEEERQRGNFPDRFSGHQFPNYSSELNVNALLLGDSALYLCASSPRGQGANYGYTFGSGTRLTVV.

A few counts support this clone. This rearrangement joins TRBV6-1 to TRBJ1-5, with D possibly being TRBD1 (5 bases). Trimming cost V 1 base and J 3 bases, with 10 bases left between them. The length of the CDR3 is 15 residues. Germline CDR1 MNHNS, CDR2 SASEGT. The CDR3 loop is CASSEGEGHNQPQHF. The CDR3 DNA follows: TGTGCCAGCAGTGAAGGGGAGGGGCACAATCAGCCCCAGCATTTT.

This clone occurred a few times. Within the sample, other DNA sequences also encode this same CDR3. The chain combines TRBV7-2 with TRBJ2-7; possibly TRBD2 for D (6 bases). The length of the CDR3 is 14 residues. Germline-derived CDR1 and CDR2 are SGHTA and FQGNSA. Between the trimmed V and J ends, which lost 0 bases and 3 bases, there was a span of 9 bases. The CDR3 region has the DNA TGTGCCAGCAGCTTAGCGGGAGGCAGCTACGAGCAGTACTTC. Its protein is CASSLAGGSYEQYF.

DNA of the CDR3: TGTGCCAGCAGTGAATCTGTTTACTTCACTGAAGCTTTCTTT. Protein product: CASSESVYFTEAFF. The genes are TRBV2 and TRBJ1-1; D call uncertain. The length of the CDR3 is 14 residues. Germline CDR1 SNHLY, CDR2 FYNNEI. Trimming stripped 2 bases from V and 4 bases from J, with 11 bases between.

The CDR3: CASSQGLGAGTKETQYF. Written as DNA, the CDR3 is TGTGCCAGCAGCCAAGGCCTCGGGGCGGGGACCAAAGAGACCCAGTACTTC. The rearrangement joins TRBV14 to TRBJ2-5; D is perhaps TRBD2 (6 bases). V lost 1 base and J lost 3, with 18 bases in between. The CDR3 totals 17 residues. Germline V gene data show CDR1 as SGHDN and CDR2 as FVKESK. The full variable domain, completed using reference TRBV14 and TRBJ2-5, is EAGVTQFPSHSVIEKGQTVTLRCDPISGHDNLYWYRRVMGKEIKFLLHFVKESKQDESGMPNNRFLAERTGGTYSTLKVQPAELEDSGVYFCASSQGLGAGTKETQYFGPGTRLLVL.

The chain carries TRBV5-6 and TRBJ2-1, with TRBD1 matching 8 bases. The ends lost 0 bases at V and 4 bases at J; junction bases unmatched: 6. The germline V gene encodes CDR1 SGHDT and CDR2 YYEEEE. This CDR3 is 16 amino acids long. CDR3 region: CASSLAGDRSYNEQFF. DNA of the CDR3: TGTGCCAGCAGCTTGGCCGGGGACAGGAGTTACAATGAGCAGTTCTTC.

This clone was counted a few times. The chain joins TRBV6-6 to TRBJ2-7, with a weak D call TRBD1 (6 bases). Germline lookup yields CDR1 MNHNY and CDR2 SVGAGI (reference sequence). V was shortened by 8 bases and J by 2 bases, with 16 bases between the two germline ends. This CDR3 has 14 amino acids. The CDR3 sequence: CASGYAGETYEQYF. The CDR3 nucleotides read TGTGCCAGCGGGTATGCAGGGGAAACCTACGAGCAGTACTTC.

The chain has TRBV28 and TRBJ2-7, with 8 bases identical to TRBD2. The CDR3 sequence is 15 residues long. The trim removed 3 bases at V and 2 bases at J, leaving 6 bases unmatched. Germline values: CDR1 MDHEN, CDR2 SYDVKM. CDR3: CASSFGGGLAYEQYF. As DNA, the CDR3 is TGTGCCAGCAGTTTCGGTGGGGGACTAGCCTACGAGCAGTACTTC.

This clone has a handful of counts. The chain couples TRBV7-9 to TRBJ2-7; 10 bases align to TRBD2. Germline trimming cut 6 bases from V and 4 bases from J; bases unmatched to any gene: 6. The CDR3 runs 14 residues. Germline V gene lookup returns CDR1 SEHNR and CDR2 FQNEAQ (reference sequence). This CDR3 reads CASRGELAGYEQYF. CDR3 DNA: TGTGCCAGCAGGGGTGAACTAGCGGGGTACGAGCAGTACTTC.

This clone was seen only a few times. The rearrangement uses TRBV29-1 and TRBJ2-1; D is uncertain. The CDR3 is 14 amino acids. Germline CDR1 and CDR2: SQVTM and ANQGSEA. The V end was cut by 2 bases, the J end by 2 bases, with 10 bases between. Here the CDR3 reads CSVESEPTYNEQFF. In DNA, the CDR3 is TGCAGCGTTGAATCCGAGCCCACCTACAATGAGCAGTTCTTC.

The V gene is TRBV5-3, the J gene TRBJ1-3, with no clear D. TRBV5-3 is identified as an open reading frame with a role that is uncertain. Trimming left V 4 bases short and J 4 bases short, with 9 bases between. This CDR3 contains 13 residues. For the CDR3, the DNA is TGTGCCAGAAGCCCTTTTCCGGGAAACACCATATATTTT. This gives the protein CARSPFPGNTIYF.

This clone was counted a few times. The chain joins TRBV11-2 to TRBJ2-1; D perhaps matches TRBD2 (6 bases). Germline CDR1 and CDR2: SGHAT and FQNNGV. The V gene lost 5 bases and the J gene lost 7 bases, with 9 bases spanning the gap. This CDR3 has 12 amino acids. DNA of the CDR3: TGTGCCAGCAGCCGACTAGTAAATGAGCAGTTCTTC. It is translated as CASSRLVNEQFF.

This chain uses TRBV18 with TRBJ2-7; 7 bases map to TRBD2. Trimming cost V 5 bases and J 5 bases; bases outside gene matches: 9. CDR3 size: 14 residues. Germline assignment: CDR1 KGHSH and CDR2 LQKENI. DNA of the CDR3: TGTGCCAGCTCAGCAGCGGGGAGGCTCGACGAGCAGTACTTC. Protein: CASSAAGRLDEQYF. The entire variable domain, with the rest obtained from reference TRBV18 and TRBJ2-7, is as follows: NAGVMQNPRHLVRRRGQEARLRCSPMKGHSHVYWYRQLPEEGLKFMVYLQKENIIDESGMPKERFSAEFPKEGPSILRIQQVVRGDSAAYFCASSAAGRLDEQYFGPGTRLTVT.

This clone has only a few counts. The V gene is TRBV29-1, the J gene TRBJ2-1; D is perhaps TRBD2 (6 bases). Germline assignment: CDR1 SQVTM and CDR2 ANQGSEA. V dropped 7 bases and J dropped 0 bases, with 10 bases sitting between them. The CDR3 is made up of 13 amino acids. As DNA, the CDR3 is TGCAGCGCCGAGCGGGTCTCCTACAATGAGCAGTTCTTC. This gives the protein CSAERVSYNEQFF.